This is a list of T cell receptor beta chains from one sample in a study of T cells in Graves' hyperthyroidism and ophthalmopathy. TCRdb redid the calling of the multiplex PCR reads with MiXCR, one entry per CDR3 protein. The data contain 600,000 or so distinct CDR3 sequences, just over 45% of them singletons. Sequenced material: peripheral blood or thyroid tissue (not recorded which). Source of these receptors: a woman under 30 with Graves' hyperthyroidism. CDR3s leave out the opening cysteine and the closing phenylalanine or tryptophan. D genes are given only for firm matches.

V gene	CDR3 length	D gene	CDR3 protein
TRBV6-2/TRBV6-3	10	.	ASSYSSGTQY
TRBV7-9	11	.	ASSVSIGNTIY
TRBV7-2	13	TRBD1	ASSRMTGGPYGYT
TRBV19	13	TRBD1	ASSMTGDLDQPQH
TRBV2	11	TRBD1	ASRGQVNTEAF
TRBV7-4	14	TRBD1	ASSGDRGYSNQPQH
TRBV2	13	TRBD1	ASSVAGTGNQPQH
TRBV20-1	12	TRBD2	NASASGSLYEQY
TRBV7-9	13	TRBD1	ASSLGQGVLYEQY
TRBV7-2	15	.	ASSSGLSHIRTGELF
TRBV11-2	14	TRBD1	ASSETDRAQVETQY
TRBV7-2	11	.	ASSTAGGYGYT
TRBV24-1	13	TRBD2	ASSELAGGMKTQY
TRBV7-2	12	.	ASSPLGFSGELF
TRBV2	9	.	ASTSGETQY
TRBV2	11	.	ASSYSPETPLH
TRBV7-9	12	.	ASSPNDNADTQY
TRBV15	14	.	ATSRRGRINHQPQH
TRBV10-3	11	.	AIRGQNNYGYT
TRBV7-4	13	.	ASSSRGATNEKLF
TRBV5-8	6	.	ASSLWH
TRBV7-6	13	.	AWSVSSAGSYEQY
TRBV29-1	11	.	SVEVVGQETQY
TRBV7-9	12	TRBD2	ASSRGTSEETQY
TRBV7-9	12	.	ASSFRVLSYEQY
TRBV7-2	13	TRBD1	ASNPSGRGRQPQH
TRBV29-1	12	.	SQELRAGNTEAF
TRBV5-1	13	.	ASSLVASNTGELF
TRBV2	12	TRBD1	ASRSAGGQETQY
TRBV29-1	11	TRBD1	SSETGWNYGYT
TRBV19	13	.	ASSLRPYAARELF
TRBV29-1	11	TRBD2	SVQSGRAYEQY
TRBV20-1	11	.	SARGGPIYGYT